Presented here are 19 T cell receptor beta chains from one specimen sequenced in a study of T cell repertoires in aging, cancer and after chemotherapy. Rearranged V-D-J TRB sequences were amplified with a mixed TRB-A/B primer pool. TCRdb reprocessed the multiplex PCR reads via MiXCR and lists one record per CDR3 protein. The table records under 15,000 distinct CDR3 sequences, around 23% of them present only once. TCR beta rearrangements were amplified from peripheral blood genomic DNA. The sample taken for sequencing was blood. Receptors were obtained from a human donor in good health.

The chain combines TRBV12-3 or TRBV12-4 with TRBJ2-2; 7 nucleotides line up with TRBD1. V was pared by 4 bases and J by 1 base, with 3 bases of the junction left unmatched. CDR3 length: 15 residues. CDR3 residues: CASSSRDRNTGELFF. The CDR3 DNA follows: TGTGCCAGCAGTTCCCGGGACAGGAACACCGGGGAGCTGTTTTTT.

This clonotype is medium-sized within its sample. The chain is built from TRBV29-1 and TRBJ1-3; no clear D gene. From germline, CDR1 is SQVTM and CDR2 ANQGSEA. This CDR3 is 13 amino acids long. The ends were cut back, 3 bases at V and 7 bases at J, with 13 bases in the middle. CDR3 in DNA: TGCAGCGTTGACCTGGATACAGTGAACACCATATATTTT. Translation: CSVDLDTVNTIYF. Full variable domain (missing parts from reference TRBV29-1 and TRBJ1-3): SAVISQKPSRDICQRGTSLTIQCQVDSQVTMMFWYRQQPGQSLTLIATANQGSEATYESGFVIDKFPISRPNLTFSTLTVSNMSPEDSSIYLCSVDLDTVNTIYFGEGSWLTVV.

There are a few counts of this clonotype. The gene calls are TRBV6-1 and TRBJ2-2, with unresolved D. The ends were cut back, 7 bases at V and 3 bases at J, with 12 bases in the middle. From germline, CDR1 is MNHNS and CDR2 SASEGT. The CDR3 contains 14 residues. CDR3 sequence (DNA): TGTGCCAGCACCTTGGACGGTGACACCGGGGAGCTGTTTTTT. It codes for CASTLDGDTGELFF.

In this sample, this clonotype turned up a few times. The chain couples TRBV4-1 to TRBJ1-3; D not certain. The germline V gene has CDR1 MGHRA and CDR2 YSYEKL. This CDR3 spans 15 amino acids. Trimming stripped 0 bases from V and 2 bases from J, with 8 bases between. The CDR3 DNA sequence: TGCGCCAGCAGCCAAGAAGGTATTCCTGGAAACACCATATATTTT. Its translation: CASSQEGIPGNTIYF.

This clonotype appeared a few times. The V gene is TRBV20-1, the J gene TRBJ2-3; 8 bases fit TRBD2. V lost 1 base and J lost 5; bases outside the gene matches: 5. Germline CDR1 DFQATT, CDR2 SNEGSKA (reference sequence). The CDR3 length is 14 residues. CDR3 sequence: CSARGGGHIDTQYF. The CDR3 DNA is TGCAGTGCTAGAGGCGGGGGGCATATAGATACGCAGTATTTT.

This CDR3 reads CASSENWAGGWGLSTDTQYF. The CDR3 bases are TGTGCCAGCAGTGAGAATTGGGCAGGGGGATGGGGGCTTAGCACAGATACGCAGTATTTT. The chain combines TRBV6-5 with TRBJ2-3; 7 bases are a match to TRBD1. V was clipped by 5 bases and J by 0 bases; unmatched bases: 20. There are 20 residues in the CDR3. Germline CDR1 reads MNHEY; CDR2 reads SVGAGI.

The chain couples TRBV12-5 to TRBJ2-3, with D perhaps matching TRBD1 or TRBD2 (5 bases each). The V gene lost 1 base and the J gene lost 0 bases, with 11 bases spanning the gap. CDR1 and CDR2 from the germline V gene are LGHNT and FRNRAP. The CDR3 length is 16 residues. CDR3 region: CASGLARGPSTDTQYF. The CDR3 bases are TGTGCTAGTGGTTTGGCGAGGGGACCTAGCACAGATACGCAGTATTTT.

The V call is TRBV6-5, the J call TRBJ2-1; D possibly corresponds to TRBD1 (5 bases). Deletions cut 8 bases from V and 2 bases from J, with 10 bases between. Germline V gene lookup returns CDR1 MNHEY and CDR2 SVGAGI. CDR3 length: 13 amino acids. CDR3 DNA sequence: TGTGCCAGCGAGGACACTCCCTACAATGAGCAGTTCTTC. Residues: CASEDTPYNEQFF.

The table lists this clonotype with a few counts. The genes are TRBV19 and TRBJ2-7, with 9 positions matching TRBD1. V shed 6 bases and J 2 bases; nucleotides not matched to a gene: 5. Germline-derived CDR1 and CDR2 are LNHDA and SQIVND (reference sequence). The CDR3 is made up of 14 amino acids. CDR3 nucleotide sequence: TGTGCCAGTAGGGAGGGACAGGGCACCTACGAGCAGTACTTC. It specifies CASREGQGTYEQYF. Full variable domain (outside the CDR3, taken from reference TRBV19 and TRBJ2-7): DGGITQSPKYLFRKEGQNVTLSCEQNLNHDAMYWYRQDPGQGLRLIYYSQIVNDFQKGDIAEGYSVSREKKESFPLTVTSAQKNPTAFYLCASREGQGTYEQYFGPGTRLTVT.

This clonotype has a handful of counts. The gene calls are TRBV7-2 and TRBJ1-6; 7 bases line up with TRBD1. J gave up 6 bases and V 6 bases, and 8 bases lay outside the gene matches. The germline gives CDR1 SGHTA, CDR2 FQGNSA. This CDR3 spans 15 amino acids. The DNA for the CDR3 is TGTGCCAGCAGGTTCGACAGGGCGGCTAATTCACCCCTCCACTTT. Amino acids: CASRFDRAANSPLHF.

This clonotype occurred a few times. The chain is built from TRBV5-1 and TRBJ2-2, with 9 positions matching TRBD1. J lost 4 bases, V lost 2 bases, and 3 bases had no gene match. This CDR3 has 15 amino acids. CDR1 is SGHRS and CDR2 is YFSETQ in the germline V gene. CDR3 sequence: CASSLGTGFTGELFF. The CDR3 nucleotides are TGCGCCAGCAGCTTAGGGACAGGGTTCACCGGGGAGCTGTTTTTT.

This clonotype came up a few times. This chain uses TRBV30 with TRBJ1-2; D is ambiguous. Trimming took 4 bases from V and 2 from J, leaving 11 bases between them. Germline CDR1 reads GTSNPN; CDR2 reads SVGIG (reference sequence). The CDR3 length is 13 residues. The CDR3 reads CAWTAQDNYGYTF. CDR3 DNA: TGTGCCTGGACAGCTCAGGACAACTATGGCTACACCTTC.

By its share, this clonotype is medium-sized (0.01 to 0.1%). The chain has TRBV6-5 and TRBJ2-7, with a tentative D call TRBD1 (5 bases). The V gene's germline CDR1 is MNHEY and CDR2 SVGAGI. Trimming took 8 bases from V and 6 from J, leaving 11 bases between them. This CDR3 has 11 amino acids. Written as DNA, the CDR3 is TGTGCCAGCTGGGGCGGCGGCGAGCAGTACTTC. Amino acids: CASWGGGEQYF.

On this clonotype: A read error may be the cause here, since a much bigger clone is one base away. The V and J genes are TRBV19 and TRBJ2-6; D is unclear. Germline CDR1 reads LNHDA; CDR2 reads SQIVND (reference sequence). V lost 6 bases and J lost 0, with 3 bases in between. The CDR3 is made up of 13 amino acids. The CDR3 nucleotides are TGTGCCAGTAGACTCTCTGGGGCCAACGTCCTGACTTTC. Its protein product is CASRLSGANVLTF.

This clonotype showed up just a few times. In DNA form, the CDR3 reads TGCGCCAGCAGTCCCCAGGGGAACACTGAAGCTTTCTTT. It codes for CASSPQGNTEAFF. The chain links TRBV10-2 to TRBJ1-1; tentative D call: TRBD1 (5 bases). The germline CDR1 and CDR2 sequences are WSHSY and SAAADI. The CDR3 contains 13 residues. V was clipped by 5 bases and J by 1 base, with 8 bases between them.

This clonotype has just a few counts. This chain connects TRBV30 to TRBJ1-6, with D unresolved. Trimming pared 1 base from V and 11 bases from J, leaving 12 bases between. This CDR3 contains 13 residues. Germline lookup yields CDR1 GTSNPN and CDR2 SVGIG (reference sequence). CDR3 coding DNA: TGTGCCTGGAGTGGGGGTTCGGAGGCACCCCTCCACTTT. Its protein is CAWSGGSEAPLHF.

CDR3 sequence reads: CASFREVRGNTEAFF. In nucleotides, the CDR3 is TGTGCCAGCTTCAGGGAGGTCCGCGGGAACACTGAAGCTTTCTTT. The chain combines TRBV5-5 with TRBJ1-1, with D maybe TRBD1 (5 bases). Germline V gives CDR1 SGHKS, CDR2 YYEKEE (reference sequence). This CDR3 contains 15 residues. V shed 7 bases and J shed 1 base, with 17 bases lying between them.

This clonotype was seen a handful of times. The rearrangement links TRBV5-3 to TRBJ1-5, with 10 bases identical to TRBD1. TRBV5-3 carries the ORF label, with uncertain function. V trimming: 3 bases; J trimming: 6 bases; junction bases outside the gene matches: 6. The CDR3 covers 15 residues. As DNA, the CDR3 is TGTGCCAGAAGCTCCCGACAGGGGGCAGGTCAGCCCCAGCATTTT. It codes for CARSSRQGAGQPQHF.

The chain joins TRBV6-2 or TRBV6-3 to TRBJ2-3, with 8 bases identical to TRBD1. The germline V gene has CDR1 MNHEY and CDR2 SVGEGT. CDR3 length equals 15 residues. V lost 5 bases and J lost 4; bases outside the gene matches: 8. CDR3 region: CASSGRQGAADTQYF. CDR3 coding DNA: TGTGCCAGCAGTGGAAGGCAGGGGGCCGCAGATACGCAGTATTTT.